This T cell receptor (beta chain) was retrieved from a study of blood T cell repertoires in COVID-19. Only in-frame clones appear in the TCRdb table, and some are missing; sequencing was by immunoSEQ multiplex PCR. The data show roughly 200,000 clones, around 87% seen once. This CDR3 has 13 residues. Looked up from germline, CDR1 is MGHDK and CDR2 is SYGVNS. V dropped 3 bases and J dropped 5 bases, with 11 bases sitting between them. Study members were between roughly 18 and 100 years old and lived in approximately 25 US regions. The sequence came from a man aged 25-45 years in a cohort exposed to, infected with or recovered from COVID-19 (not recorded which). The material sequenced was PBMCs or T cells enriched from blood (not recorded which). This chain uses TRBV25-1 with TRBJ2-7; D remains ambiguous. In DNA form, the CDR3 reads TGTGCCAGCAGTGAGCAGGCTCGCCACGAGCAGTACTTC. Residues: CASSEQARHEQYF.